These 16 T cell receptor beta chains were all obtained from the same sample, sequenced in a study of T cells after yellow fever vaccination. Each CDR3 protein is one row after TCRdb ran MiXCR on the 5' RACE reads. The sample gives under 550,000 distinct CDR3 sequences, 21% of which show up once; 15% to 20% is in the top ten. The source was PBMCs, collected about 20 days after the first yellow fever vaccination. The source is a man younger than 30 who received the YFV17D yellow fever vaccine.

The CDR3 DNA is TGCGCCAGCAGGACCGGGACAGGGGGCCCCCAAGAGACCCAGTACTTC. This translates into CASRTGTGGPQETQYF. The chain is built from TRBV5-1 and TRBJ2-5, with 12 bases matching TRBD1. The ends lost 5 bases at V and 1 base at J; junction bases unmatched: 6. The germline V gene encodes CDR1 SGHRS and CDR2 YFSETQ. The CDR3 consists of 16 residues. The whole variable domain, filled in from reference TRBV5-1 and TRBJ2-5, reads KAGVTQTPRYLIKTRGQQVTLSCSPISGHRSVSWYQQTPGQGLQFLFEYFSETQRNKGNFPGRFSGRQFSNSRSEMNVSTLELGDSALYLCASRTGTGGPQETQYFGPGTRLLVL.

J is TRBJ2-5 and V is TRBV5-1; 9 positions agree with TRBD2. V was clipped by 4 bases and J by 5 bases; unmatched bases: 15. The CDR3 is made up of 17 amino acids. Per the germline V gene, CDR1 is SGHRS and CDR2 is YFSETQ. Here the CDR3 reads CASSDAPGGGALETQYF. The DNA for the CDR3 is TGCGCCAGCAGCGACGCCCCGGGCGGGGGGGCCTTGGAGACCCAGTACTTC.

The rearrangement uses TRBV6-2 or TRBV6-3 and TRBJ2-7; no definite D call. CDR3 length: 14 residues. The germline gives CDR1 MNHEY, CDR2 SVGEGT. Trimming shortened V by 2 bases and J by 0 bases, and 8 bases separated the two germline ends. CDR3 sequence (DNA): TGTGCCAGCAGTTACACGGGCGGCTCCTACGAGCAGTACGTC. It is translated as CASSYTGGSYEQYV.

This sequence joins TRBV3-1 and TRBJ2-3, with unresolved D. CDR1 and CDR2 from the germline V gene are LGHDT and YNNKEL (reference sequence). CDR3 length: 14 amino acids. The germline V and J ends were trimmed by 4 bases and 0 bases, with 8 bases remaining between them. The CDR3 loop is CASSRVASTDTQYF. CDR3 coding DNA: TGTGCCAGCAGCCGGGTGGCTAGCACAGATACGCAGTATTTT.

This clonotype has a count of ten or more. The CDR3 DNA sequence: TGTGCCAGCAGTTTAAGGACGGGGGCCGGCACAGATACGCAGTATTTT. Protein product: CASSLRTGAGTDTQYF. The chain employs TRBV12-3 or TRBV12-4 and TRBJ2-3; tentatively, D is TRBD1 or TRBD2 (6 bases each). V was cut by 2 bases and J by 1 base, with 13 bases left in between. This CDR3 region has 16 residues.

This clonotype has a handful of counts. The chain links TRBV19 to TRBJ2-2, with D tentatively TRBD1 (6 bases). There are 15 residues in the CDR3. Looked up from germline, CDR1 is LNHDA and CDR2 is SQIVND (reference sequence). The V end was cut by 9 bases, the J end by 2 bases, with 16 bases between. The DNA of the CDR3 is TGTGCCAGCACCTATGGACAGTCTAACACCGGGGAGCTGTTTTTT. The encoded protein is CASTYGQSNTGELFF.

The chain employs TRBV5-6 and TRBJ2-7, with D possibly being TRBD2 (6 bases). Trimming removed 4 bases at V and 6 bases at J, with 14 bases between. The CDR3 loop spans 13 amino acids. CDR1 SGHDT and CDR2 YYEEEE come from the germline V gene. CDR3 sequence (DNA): TGTGCCAGCAGCCCGCGTTGGAGGGGCGAGCAGTACGTC. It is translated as CASSPRWRGEQYV.

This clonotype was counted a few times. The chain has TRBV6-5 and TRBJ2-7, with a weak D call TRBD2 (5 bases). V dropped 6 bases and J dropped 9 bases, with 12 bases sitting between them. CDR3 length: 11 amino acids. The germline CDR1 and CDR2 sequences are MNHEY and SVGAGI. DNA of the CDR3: TGTGCCAGCAGCCAAGGTGGAGGGCAGTACTTC. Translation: CASSQGGGQYF.

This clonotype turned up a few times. Here the CDR3 DNA reads TGCGCCAGCAGCTTGAACGGGCGCAAGGAAAAGTGGACCTTC. Amino acids: CASSLNGRKEKWTF. The V and J genes are TRBV5-1 and TRBJ1-2, with D unresolved. Between the trimmed V and J ends, which lost 1 base and 14 bases, there was a span of 21 bases. The germline gives CDR1 SGHRS, CDR2 YFSETQ. CDR3 length: 14 residues. Drawing the rest from reference TRBV5-1 and TRBJ1-2, the complete variable domain is KAGVTQTPRYLIKTRGQQVTLSCSPISGHRSVSWYQQTPGQGLQFLFEYFSETQRNKGNFPGRFSGRQFSNSRSEMNVSTLELGDSALYLCASSLNGRKEKWTFGSGTRLTVV.

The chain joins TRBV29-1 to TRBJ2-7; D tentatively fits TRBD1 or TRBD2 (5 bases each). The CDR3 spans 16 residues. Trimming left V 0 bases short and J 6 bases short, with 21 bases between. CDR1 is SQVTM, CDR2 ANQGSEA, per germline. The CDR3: CSVEDMSSARGGEQYF. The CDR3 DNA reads TGCAGCGTTGAAGATATGAGTAGCGCCCGGGGCGGCGAGCAGTACTTC.

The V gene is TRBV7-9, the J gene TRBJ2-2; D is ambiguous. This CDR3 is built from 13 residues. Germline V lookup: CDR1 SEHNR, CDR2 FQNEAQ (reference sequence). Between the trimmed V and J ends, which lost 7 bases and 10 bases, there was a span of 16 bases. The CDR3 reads CASTPKESVELFF. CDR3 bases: TGTGCCAGCACCCCTAAGGAGTCCGTGGAGCTGTTTTTT.

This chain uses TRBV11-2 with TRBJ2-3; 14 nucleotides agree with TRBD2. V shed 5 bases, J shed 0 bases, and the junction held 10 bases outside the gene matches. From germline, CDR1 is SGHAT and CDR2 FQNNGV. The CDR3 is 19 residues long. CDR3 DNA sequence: TGTGCCAGCAGCCGCCCTCGGACTAGCGGGGGGACTAGCACAGATACGCAGTATTTT. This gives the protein CASSRPRTSGGTSTDTQYF.

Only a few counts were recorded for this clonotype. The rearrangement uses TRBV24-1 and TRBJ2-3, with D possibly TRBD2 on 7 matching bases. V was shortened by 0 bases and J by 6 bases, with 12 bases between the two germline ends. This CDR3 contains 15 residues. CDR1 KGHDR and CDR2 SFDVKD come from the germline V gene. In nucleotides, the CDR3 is TGTGCCACCAGTGATTTGCGGGGGGCTTTCGATACGCAGTATTTT. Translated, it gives CATSDLRGAFDTQYF.

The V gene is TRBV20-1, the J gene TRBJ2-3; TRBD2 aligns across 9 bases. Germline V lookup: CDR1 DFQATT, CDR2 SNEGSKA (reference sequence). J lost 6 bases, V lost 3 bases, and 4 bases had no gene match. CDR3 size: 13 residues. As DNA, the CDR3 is TGCAGTGCTAGCGGCGGGGGGGTTGATACGCAGTATTTT. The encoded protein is CSASGGGVDTQYF.

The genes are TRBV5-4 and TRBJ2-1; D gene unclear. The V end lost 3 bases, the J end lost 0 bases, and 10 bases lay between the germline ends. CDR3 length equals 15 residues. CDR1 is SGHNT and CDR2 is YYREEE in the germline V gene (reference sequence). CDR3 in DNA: TGTGCCAGCAGCTCAAGCGCGGCCTCCTACAATGAGCAGTTCTTC. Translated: CASSSSAASYNEQFF. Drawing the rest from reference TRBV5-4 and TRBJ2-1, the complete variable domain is ETGVTQSPTHLIKTRGQQVTLRCSSQSGHNTVSWYQQALGQGPQFIFQYYREEENGRGNFPPRFSGLQFPNYSSELNVNALELDDSALYLCASSSSAASYNEQFFGPGTRLTVL.

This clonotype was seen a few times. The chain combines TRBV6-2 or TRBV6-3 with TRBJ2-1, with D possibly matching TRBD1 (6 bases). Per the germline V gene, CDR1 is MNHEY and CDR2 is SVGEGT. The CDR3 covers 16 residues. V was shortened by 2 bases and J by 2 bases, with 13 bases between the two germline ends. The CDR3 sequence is CASSYLTGTPYNEQFF. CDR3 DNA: TGTGCCAGCAGTTACCTCACCGGGACACCCTACAATGAGCAGTTCTTC.